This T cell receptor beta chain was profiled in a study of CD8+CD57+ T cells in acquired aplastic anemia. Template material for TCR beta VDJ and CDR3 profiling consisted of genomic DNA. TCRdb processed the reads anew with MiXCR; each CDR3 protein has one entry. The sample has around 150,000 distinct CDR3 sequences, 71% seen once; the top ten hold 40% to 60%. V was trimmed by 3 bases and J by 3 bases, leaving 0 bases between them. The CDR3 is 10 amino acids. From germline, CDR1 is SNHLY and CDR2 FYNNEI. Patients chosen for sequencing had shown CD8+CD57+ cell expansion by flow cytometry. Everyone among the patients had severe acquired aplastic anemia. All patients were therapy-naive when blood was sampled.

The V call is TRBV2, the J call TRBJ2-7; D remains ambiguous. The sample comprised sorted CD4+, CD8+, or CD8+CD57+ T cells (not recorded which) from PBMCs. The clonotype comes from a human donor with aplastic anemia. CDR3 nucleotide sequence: TGTGCCAGCAGTGACTACGAGCAGTACTTC. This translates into CASSDYEQYF. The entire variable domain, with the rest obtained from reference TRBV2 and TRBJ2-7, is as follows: EPEVTQTPSHQVTQMGQEVILRCVPISNHLYFYWYRQILGQKVEFLVSFYNNEISEKSEIFDDQFSVERPDGSNFTLKIRSTKLEDSAMYFCASSDYEQYFGPGTRLTVT.